What follows describes a single T cell receptor beta chain. Its cognate antigen is unknown. These data are taken from a study of T cell responses to AZD1222 COVID-19 vaccine. Broader study findings: The donors showed a predominance of white British ancestry and of females, with possible underestimation of clonal diversity. Baseline testing showed seropositivity in only six or seven AZD1222 recipients.

Assay used: immunoSEQ multiplex PCR; TCRdb lists only in-frame clones, some missing. Of about 97,000 clones listed, approximately 91% are singletons. Germline CDR1 reads MGHRA; CDR2 reads YSYEKL. Trimming stripped 4 bases from V and 7 bases from J, with 16 bases between. This CDR3 contains 15 residues. Specimen: peripheral blood, collected on day 0 of AZD1222 vaccination. The source of this sequence is an adult in good health. The J gene is TRBJ1-4, the V gene TRBV4-1; D is ambiguous. The CDR3 nucleotides are TGCGCCAGCAGCCTTAACGGAGGAACAGTTGAAAAACTGTTTTTT. Translated, it gives CASSLNGGTVEKLFF.